These 22 T cell receptor beta chains were sequenced from one sample in a study of identical twins. TCRdb re-analysed the 5' RACE reads in MiXCR, keeping a single row per CDR3 protein. The data show 450,000 or so distinct CDR3 sequences, less than 20% seen once. The sequencing input was naive T cells sorted from blood. The receptors shown here come from a man in his fifties or sixties in good health.

The chain couples TRBV27 to TRBJ2-1, with a tentative D call TRBD2 (6 bases). The V and J ends lost 1 base and 7 bases respectively, with 14 bases between them. CDR1 MNHEY and CDR2 SMNVEV come from the germline V gene (reference sequence). The CDR3 contains 15 residues. The CDR3 loop is CASSLWLASGNEQFF. In DNA form, the CDR3 reads TGTGCCAGCAGTTTATGGCTTGCGAGCGGGAATGAGCAGTTCTTC.

This sequence joins TRBV20-1 and TRBJ2-1; the D is unclear. Germline V gives CDR1 DFQATT, CDR2 SNEGSKA (reference sequence). The V end lost 0 bases, the J end lost 5 bases, and 23 bases lay between the germline ends. This CDR3 has 18 amino acids. As DNA, the CDR3 is TGCAGTGCTAGAGATGCCAAAACCCCGACGGTGGCTAACAATGAGCAGTTCTTC. Its protein is CSARDAKTPTVANNEQFF.

The chain carries TRBV5-1 and TRBJ2-5; D remains ambiguous. Trimming shortened V by 7 bases and J by 4 bases, and 14 bases separated the two germline ends. In germline, CDR1 is SGHRS, CDR2 YFSETQ. This CDR3 is 13 amino acids long. The CDR3 protein is CASRPGGPETQYF. In nucleotides, the CDR3 is TGCGCCAGCCGACCGGGCGGCCCAGAGACCCAGTACTTC.

This clonotype was seen repeatedly, ten times or more. The J gene is TRBJ2-1, the V gene TRBV15; the D gene could be TRBD1 or TRBD2 (6 bases each). The CDR3 covers 16 residues. Germline CDR1 is LNHNV and CDR2 is YYDKDF (reference sequence). V lost 5 bases to trimming and J lost 1 base, with 15 bases between them. CDR3 protein: CATSLRGTPSYNEQFF. In nucleotides, the CDR3 is TGTGCCACCAGCTTGCGCGGGACACCTTCCTACAATGAGCAGTTCTTC.

The chain has TRBV5-1 and TRBJ2-7; D is perhaps TRBD1 (6 bases). This CDR3 has 14 residues. CDR1 is SGHRS, CDR2 YFSETQ, per germline. Trimming removed 5 bases from V and 7 bases from J, with 19 bases in between. For the CDR3, the DNA is TGCGCCAGCAGAGCCGGGACACCCGTAGGTGAGCAGTACTTC. This translates into CASRAGTPVGEQYF.

The rearrangement uses TRBV20-1 and TRBJ2-1; 9 bases align to TRBD2. Trimming cost V 0 bases and J 12 bases; bases outside gene matches: 15. The CDR3 has 16 residues. Looked up from germline, CDR1 is DFQATT and CDR2 is SNEGSKA (reference sequence). CDR3 sequence: CSARDLLAGRKGGQFF. The DNA of the CDR3 is TGCAGTGCTAGAGATCTACTAGCGGGCCGTAAAGGGGGGCAGTTCTTC.

This clonotype was seen only a few times. The chain is built from TRBV27 and TRBJ2-1, with 7 bases matching TRBD2. Germline CDR1 is MNHEY and CDR2 is SMNVEV (reference sequence). There are 17 residues in the CDR3. With 7 bases clipped from V and 0 bases from J, the junction kept 12 bases outside the gene matches. The CDR3 DNA follows: TGTGCCAGCAATCAACGCGGGGCTAGCGGCTCCTACAATGAGCAGTTCTTC. It yields the protein CASNQRGASGSYNEQFF.

CDR3 protein: CASSQEGSSYNEQFF. DNA of the CDR3: TGCGCCAGCAGCCAAGAGGGGAGCAGCTACAATGAGCAGTTCTTC. This sequence joins TRBV4-3 and TRBJ2-1, with TRBD2 as a possible D gene (5 bases). This CDR3 is 15 amino acids long. Germline V CDR1 and CDR2: LGHNA, YSLEER. V lost 0 bases and J lost 3, with 9 bases in between.

In its sample, this clonotype was seen many times. The chain joins TRBV29-1 to TRBJ2-3; TRBD2 agrees at 7 bases. After removal of 5 bases from V and 0 bases from J, the junction contained 11 bases not matched to a gene. The germline gives CDR1 SQVTM, CDR2 ANQGSEA. The CDR3 has 16 amino acids. The CDR3 DNA sequence: TGCAGCGTTTTTACCGAACTAGCGCATAGCACAGATACGCAGTATTTT. Its translation: CSVFTELAHSTDTQYF.

This clonotype was observed a few times. The chain uses TRBV7-2 and TRBJ2-5, with D possibly matching TRBD1 (6 bases). The ends were cut back, 5 bases at V and 5 bases at J, with 18 bases in the middle. In germline, CDR1 is SGHTA, CDR2 FQGNSA. There are 15 residues in the CDR3. The CDR3 region is CASSPQSTGRETQYF. CDR3 nucleotides: TGTGCCAGCAGCCCTCAGAGTACAGGGCGGGAGACCCAGTACTTC. Based on the CDR3 plus reference TRBV7-2 and TRBJ2-5, the full variable domain is GAGVSQSPSNKVTEKGKDVELRCDPISGHTALYWYRQSLGQGLEFLIYFQGNSAPDKSGLPSDRFSAERTGGSVSTLTIQRTQQEDSAVYLCASSPQSTGRETQYFGPGTRLLVL.

The sample holds a few counts of this clonotype. One end of the junction fails to match germline, which may point to a read error. This chain joins TRBV24-1 and TRBJ2-2; D remains unclear. The germline gives CDR1 KGHDR, CDR2 SFDVKD. CDR3 length equals 13 residues. The CDR3 nucleotides are TGTGCCACCAGCGATTTTCGAGCCGGGGAGCTGTTTTTT. Encoded protein: CATSDFRAGELFF.

The J gene is TRBJ2-7, the V gene TRBV5-1; D is unresolved. In germline, CDR1 is SGHRS, CDR2 YFSETQ. Trimming shortened V by 4 bases and J by 7 bases, and 18 bases separated the two germline ends. The CDR3 is 14 residues long. The CDR3 reads CASSPTTGPWEQYF. CDR3 nucleotides: TGCGCCAGCAGCCCAACAACGGGTCCTTGGGAGCAGTACTTC.

This clonotype was observed a few times. The chain has TRBV30 and TRBJ2-3, with D possibly matching TRBD1 (5 bases). This CDR3 has 16 residues. V dropped 0 bases and J dropped 2 bases, with 15 bases sitting between them. Germline loops: CDR1 GTSNPN, CDR2 SVGIG (reference sequence). The CDR3 region is CAWSVFSGHLTDTQYF. Written as DNA, the CDR3 is TGTGCCTGGAGTGTATTTAGTGGACACCTCACAGATACGCAGTATTTT.

This clonotype showed up just a few times. V usage is TRBV5-4 and J usage is TRBJ2-1; 9 bases agree with TRBD1. V dropped 3 bases and J dropped 7; count of bases not matched to a gene: 11. The CDR3 is 16 residues long. CDR1 SGHNT and CDR2 YYREEE come from the germline V gene (reference sequence). The CDR3 DNA reads TGTGCCAGCAGCTCGCCGCCGGGACAGGGATTGAATGAGCAGTTCTTC. This codes for CASSSPPGQGLNEQFF. Filled out from reference TRBV5-4 and TRBJ2-1, the complete variable domain reads ETGVTQSPTHLIKTRGQQVTLRCSSQSGHNTVSWYQQALGQGPQFIFQYYREEENGRGNFPPRFSGLQFPNYSSELNVNALELDDSALYLCASSSPPGQGLNEQFFGPGTRLTVL.

This clonotype was detected ten times or more. The rearrangement links TRBV9 to TRBJ2-1; D uncertain. Germline V gene data show CDR1 as SGDLS and CDR2 as YYNGEE. V was cut by 0 bases and J by 8 bases, with 12 bases left in between. The CDR3 has 14 amino acids. The CDR3 bases are TGTGCCAGCAGCGTAGGGATAGGTGGGCATGAGCAGTTCTTC. Translated, it gives CASSVGIGGHEQFF.

Many counts were recorded for this clonotype. J is TRBJ1-1 and V is TRBV12-3 or TRBV12-4; 8 nucleotides match TRBD1. The V and J ends lost 8 bases and 0 bases, in that order; junction bases with no gene match: 5. The CDR3 is 14 amino acids. CDR3 amino acids: CASARTGMNTEAFF. The CDR3 DNA sequence: TGTGCCAGCGCCCGGACAGGGATGAACACTGAAGCTTTCTTT.

This clonotype was recorded a few times. The chain carries TRBV10-3 and TRBJ2-7; the D gene is possibly TRBD1 (5 bases). This CDR3 region has 16 residues. Trimming pared 0 bases from V and 1 base from J, leaving 13 bases between. Germline values: CDR1 ENHRY, CDR2 SYGVKD. CDR3 sequence reads: CAISESLGRQSYEQYF. CDR3 DNA sequence: TGTGCCATCAGTGAGTCCCTAGGCAGACAGTCCTACGAGCAGTACTTC.

The chain recombines TRBV29-1 with TRBJ2-5; D not resolved. The CDR3 is 13 residues long. The V gene lost 4 bases and the J gene lost 2 bases, with 11 bases spanning the gap. CDR1 and CDR2 from the germline V gene are SQVTM and ANQGSEA. In nucleotides, the CDR3 is TGCAGCGTTGCCGCGGTACTACAAGAGACCCAGTACTTC. Translation: CSVAAVLQETQYF. Based on the CDR3 plus reference TRBV29-1 and TRBJ2-5, the full variable domain is SAVISQKPSRDICQRGTSLTIQCQVDSQVTMMFWYRQQPGQSLTLIATANQGSEATYESGFVIDKFPISRPNLTFSTLTVSNMSPEDSSIYLCSVAAVLQETQYFGPGTRLLVL.

Many counts were recorded for this clonotype. The J gene is TRBJ2-3, the V gene TRBV20-1; D is possibly TRBD1 (6 bases). The CDR3 is 14 residues long. Germline V gives CDR1 DFQATT, CDR2 SNEGSKA (reference sequence). V dropped 2 bases and J dropped 2 bases, with 11 bases sitting between them. This CDR3 reads CSARKGESTDTQYF. DNA for the CDR3: TGCAGTGCTAGAAAGGGGGAATCCACAGATACGCAGTATTTT.

The table lists this clonotype with many counts. The chain combines TRBV7-3 with TRBJ2-1; TRBD2 matches at 10 bases. After removal of 2 bases from V and 5 bases from J, the junction contained 3 bases not matched to a gene. CDR1 is SGHTA, CDR2 FQGTGA, per germline. The CDR3 has 15 amino acids. In DNA form, the CDR3 reads TGTGCCAGCAGCTTACGGCTAGCGGGAGACAATGAGCAGTTCTTC. Amino acids: CASSLRLAGDNEQFF.

The table lists this clonotype with a few counts. The rearrangement uses TRBV5-1 and TRBJ1-6; D unresolved. Trimming cost V 0 bases and J 10 bases, with 8 bases left between them. Looked up from germline, CDR1 is SGHRS and CDR2 is YFSETQ. This CDR3 is 13 amino acids long. The DNA of the CDR3 is TGCGCCAGCAGCTTGGAAAAGGACTCACCCCTCCACTTT. Its translation is CASSLEKDSPLHF.

This chain joins TRBV29-1 and TRBJ2-1; D is perhaps TRBD2 (5 bases). Per germline, CDR1 SQVTM and CDR2 ANQGSEA. Trimming left V 3 bases short and J 0 bases short, with 12 bases between. This CDR3 comprises 15 residues. CDR3 bases: TGCAGCGTTGAGGAGAGCGGAAGCTCCTACAATGAGCAGTTCTTC. It yields the protein CSVEESGSSYNEQFF.